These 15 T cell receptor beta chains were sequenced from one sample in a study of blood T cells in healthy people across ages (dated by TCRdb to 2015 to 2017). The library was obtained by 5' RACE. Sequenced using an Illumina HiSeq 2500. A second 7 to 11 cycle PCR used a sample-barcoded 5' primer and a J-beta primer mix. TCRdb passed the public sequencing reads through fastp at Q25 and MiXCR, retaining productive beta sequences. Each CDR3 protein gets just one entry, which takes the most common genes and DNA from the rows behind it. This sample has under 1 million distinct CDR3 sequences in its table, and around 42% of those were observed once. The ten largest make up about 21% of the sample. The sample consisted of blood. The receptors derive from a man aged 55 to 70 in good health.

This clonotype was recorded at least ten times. This chain's CDR3 is CSATPGGGNEQFF. The CDR3 coding sequence is TGCAGTGCCACCCCCGGGGGGGGTAATGAGCAGTTCTTC. The gene calls are TRBV20-1 and TRBJ2-1; 8 nucleotides line up with TRBD2. The CDR3 is made up of 13 amino acids. Trimming at V came to 6 bases and at J to 7 bases, leaving 8 bases not matched to a gene. The germline V gene has CDR1 DFQATT and CDR2 SNEGSKA (reference sequence).

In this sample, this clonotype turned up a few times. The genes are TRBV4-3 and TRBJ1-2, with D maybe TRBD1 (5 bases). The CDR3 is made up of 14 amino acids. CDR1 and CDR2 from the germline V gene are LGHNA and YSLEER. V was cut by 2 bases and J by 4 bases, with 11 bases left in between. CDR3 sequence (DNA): TGCGCCAGCAGCCAATTCCGGGACGGCTATGGCTACACCTTC. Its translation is CASSQFRDGYGYTF.

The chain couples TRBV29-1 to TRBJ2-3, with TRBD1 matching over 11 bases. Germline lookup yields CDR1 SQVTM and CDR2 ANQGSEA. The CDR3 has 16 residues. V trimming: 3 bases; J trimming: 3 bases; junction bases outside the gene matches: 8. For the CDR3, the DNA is TGCAGCGTTGAGAGTCCCGGGACAGGGGGGACAGATACGCAGTATTTT. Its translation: CSVESPGTGGTDTQYF.

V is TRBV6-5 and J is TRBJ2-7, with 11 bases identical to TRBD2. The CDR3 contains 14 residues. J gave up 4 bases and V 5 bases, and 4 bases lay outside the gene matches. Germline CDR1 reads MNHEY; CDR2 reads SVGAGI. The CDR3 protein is CASSRSGGAYEQYF. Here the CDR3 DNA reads TGTGCCAGCAGTCGTAGCGGGGGGGCTTACGAGCAGTACTTC.

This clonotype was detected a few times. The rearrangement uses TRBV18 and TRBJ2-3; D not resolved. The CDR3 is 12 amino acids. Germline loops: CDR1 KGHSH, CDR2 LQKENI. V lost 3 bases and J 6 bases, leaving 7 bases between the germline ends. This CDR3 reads CASSPVRDTQYF. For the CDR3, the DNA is TGTGCCAGCTCACCCGTCCGGGATACGCAGTATTTT.

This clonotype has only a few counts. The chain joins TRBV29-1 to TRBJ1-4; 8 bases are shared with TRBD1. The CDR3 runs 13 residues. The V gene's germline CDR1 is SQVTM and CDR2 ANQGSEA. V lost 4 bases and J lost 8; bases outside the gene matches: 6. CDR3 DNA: TGCAGCGTTGGGGATACAGGGGGAGAAAAACTGTTTTTT. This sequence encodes CSVGDTGGEKLFF.

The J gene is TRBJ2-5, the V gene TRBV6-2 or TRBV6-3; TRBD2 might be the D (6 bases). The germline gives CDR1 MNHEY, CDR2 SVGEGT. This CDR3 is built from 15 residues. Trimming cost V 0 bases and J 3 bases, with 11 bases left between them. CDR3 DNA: TGTGCCAGCAGTTACTCGAAGCGGGTGGAAGAGACCCAGTACTTC. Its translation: CASSYSKRVEETQYF.

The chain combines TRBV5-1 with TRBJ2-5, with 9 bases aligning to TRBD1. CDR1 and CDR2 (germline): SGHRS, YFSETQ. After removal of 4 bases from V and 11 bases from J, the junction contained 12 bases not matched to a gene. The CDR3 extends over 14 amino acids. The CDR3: CASSPRQGGREQYF. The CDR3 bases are TGCGCCAGCAGCCCCCGACAGGGGGGGAGAGAGCAGTACTTC.

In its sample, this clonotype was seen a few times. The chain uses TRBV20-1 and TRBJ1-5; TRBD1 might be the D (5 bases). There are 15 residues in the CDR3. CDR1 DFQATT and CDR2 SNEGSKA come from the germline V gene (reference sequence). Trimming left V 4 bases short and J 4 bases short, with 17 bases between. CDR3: CSAMGGSGRNQPQHF. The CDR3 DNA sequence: TGCAGTGCTATGGGGGGTTCGGGGCGGAATCAGCCCCAGCATTTT.

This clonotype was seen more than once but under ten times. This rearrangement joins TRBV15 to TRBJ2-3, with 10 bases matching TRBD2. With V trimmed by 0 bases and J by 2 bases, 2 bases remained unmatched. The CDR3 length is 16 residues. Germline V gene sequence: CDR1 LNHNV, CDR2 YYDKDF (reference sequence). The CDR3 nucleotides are TGTGCCACCAGCAGAGATCTAGCGGGGGACACAGATACGCAGTATTTT. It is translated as CATSRDLAGDTDTQYF.

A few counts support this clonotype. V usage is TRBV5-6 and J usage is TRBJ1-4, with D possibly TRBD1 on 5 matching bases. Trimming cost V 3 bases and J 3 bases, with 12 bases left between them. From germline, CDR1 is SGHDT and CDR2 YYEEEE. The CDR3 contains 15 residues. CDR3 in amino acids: CASSWEQGANEKLFF. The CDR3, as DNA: TGTGCCAGCAGCTGGGAGCAGGGCGCTAATGAAAAACTGTTTTTT.

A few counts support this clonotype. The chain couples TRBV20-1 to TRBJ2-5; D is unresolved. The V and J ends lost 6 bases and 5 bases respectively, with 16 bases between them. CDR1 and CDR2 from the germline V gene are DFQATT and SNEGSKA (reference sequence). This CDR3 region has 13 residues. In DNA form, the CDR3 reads TGCAGTGCGGAAGTTAACGCTGTGGAGACCCAGTACTTC. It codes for CSAEVNAVETQYF.

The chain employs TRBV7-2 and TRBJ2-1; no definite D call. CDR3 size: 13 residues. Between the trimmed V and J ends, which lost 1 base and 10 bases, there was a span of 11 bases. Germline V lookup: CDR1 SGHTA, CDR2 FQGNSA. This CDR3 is CASSLESAREQFF. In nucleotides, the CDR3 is TGTGCCAGCAGCTTAGAGTCCGCCAGGGAGCAGTTCTTC.

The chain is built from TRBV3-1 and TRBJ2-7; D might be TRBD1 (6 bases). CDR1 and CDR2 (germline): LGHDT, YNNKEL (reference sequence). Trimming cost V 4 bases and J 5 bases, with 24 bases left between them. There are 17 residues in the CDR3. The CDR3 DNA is TGTGCCAGCAGCCGAAAACAGGGTGAGGGGATATTGAACGAGCAGTACTTC. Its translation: CASSRKQGEGILNEQYF.

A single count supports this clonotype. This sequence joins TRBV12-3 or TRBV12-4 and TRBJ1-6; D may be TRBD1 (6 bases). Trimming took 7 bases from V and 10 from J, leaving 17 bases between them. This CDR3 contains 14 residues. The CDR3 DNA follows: TGTGCCAGCACTCCAGGGGAATTATACTCACCCCTCCACTTT. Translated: CASTPGELYSPLHF.